This T cell receptor beta chain was identified in a study of T cell responses to AZD1222 COVID-19 vaccine. The CDR3 runs 13 residues. General observations from the study: The sample set comprised mostly white British donors with more females, and clonal diversity was possibly underestimated. The study found vaccine-associated CD4 TCRs spanning spike, dominant at 160-218 and 743-854.

A remark on this clone: Antigen: not known.

Using immunoSEQ multiplex PCR, the repertoire was profiled, and TCRdb retains in-frame clones only, with some absent. The sample carries about 200,000 clones, 91% recorded once. This TCR came from an adult who received the AZD1222 COVID-19 vaccine. Sequenced material: peripheral blood, taken 28 days after the second AZD1222 dose. The chain is built from TRBV21-1 and TRBJ1-5. TRBV21-1 is labeled a pseudogene. The CDR3 spells CASRRRRNQPQHF. CDR3 bases: TGTGCCAGCAGGAGACGCCGCAATCAGCCCCAGCATTTT.